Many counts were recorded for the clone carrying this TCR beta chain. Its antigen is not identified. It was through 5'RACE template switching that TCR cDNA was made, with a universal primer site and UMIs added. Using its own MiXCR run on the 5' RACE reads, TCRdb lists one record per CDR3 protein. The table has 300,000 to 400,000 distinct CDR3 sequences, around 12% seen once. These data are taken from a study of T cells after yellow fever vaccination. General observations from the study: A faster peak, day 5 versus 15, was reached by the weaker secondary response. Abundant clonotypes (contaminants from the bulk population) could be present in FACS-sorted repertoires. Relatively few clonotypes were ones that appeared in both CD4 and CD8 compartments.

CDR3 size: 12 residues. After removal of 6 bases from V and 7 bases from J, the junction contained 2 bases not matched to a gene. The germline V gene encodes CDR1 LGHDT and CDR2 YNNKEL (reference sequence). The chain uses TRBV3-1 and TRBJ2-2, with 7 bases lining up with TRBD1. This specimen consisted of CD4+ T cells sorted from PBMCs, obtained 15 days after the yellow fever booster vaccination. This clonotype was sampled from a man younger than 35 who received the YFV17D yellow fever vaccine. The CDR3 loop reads CASSHRGGELFF. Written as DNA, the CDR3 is TGTGCCAGCAGTCACAGGGGCGGGGAGCTGTTTTTT.